The clone carrying this T cell receptor (beta chain) was seen a few times. This sample was taken from a study of early T cells in non-severe SARS-CoV-2 infection. Study information: Sequencing was performed on bulk RNA from unsorted whole blood, leaving chains unpaired.

MiXCR was run by TCRdb on the 5' RACE reads, yielding one entry per CDR3 protein. Here the sample spans about 25,000 distinct CDR3 sequences, about 4.4% being singletons. Sequencing used whole blood. The sequence derives from an adult who was a healthcare worker with PCR-confirmed SARS-CoV-2 infection or an uninfected control (not recorded which).

The CDR3 DNA reads as TGCAGTGCTAGAGTGGGTCGGGCTAGCCGGGTGGAGCAGTTCTTC. It yields the protein CSARVGRASRVEQFF. The chain is built from TRBV20-1 and TRBJ2-1, with TRBD2 as a possible D gene (5 bases). Trimming took off 1 base at V and 10 bases at J, with 20 bases between the two ends. The CDR3 has 15 amino acids. Germline CDR1 reads DFQATT; CDR2 reads SNEGSKA (reference sequence).